Each of the 10 T cell receptor beta chains below was sequenced from the same sample in a study of regulatory T cells in long-lasting Graves disease. With iRepertoire HTBI primers and Arm-PCR of CDR3 regions, TCR beta libraries were built. TCRdb fed the multiplex PCR reads into MiXCR, producing one record per CDR3 protein. The table shows 420,000 or so distinct CDR3 sequences, with around 22% occurring only once. Time point specified: persistent/refractory GD, antithyroid drugs over 5 years with positive TRAb. The TCR library used RNA extracted from PBMCs. Material: peripheral blood mononuclear cells (PBMCs), obtained when the disease was refractory, from a patient treated with antithyroid drugs. These receptors originate from a female donor with Graves disease.

This chain connects TRBV19 to TRBJ2-2; TRBD1 aligns across 7 bases. Germline assignment: CDR1 LNHDA and CDR2 SQIVND (reference sequence). The CDR3 contains 14 residues. V shed 6 bases, J shed 1 base, and the junction held 2 bases outside the gene matches. The chain's CDR3 is CASRTGKNTGELFF. The CDR3 nucleotides are TGTGCCAGTAGGACAGGGAAGAACACCGGGGAGCTGTTTTTT.

The chain combines TRBV27 with TRBJ2-3; no firm D call. The CDR3 has 14 amino acids. V lost 8 bases and J lost 0, with 12 bases in between. Per germline, CDR1 MNHEY and CDR2 SMNVEV (reference sequence). CDR3 residues: CASGIRRSTDTQYF. CDR3 sequence (DNA): TGTGCCAGCGGAATTAGACGTAGCACAGATACGCAGTATTTT.

The table lists this clonotype with many counts. This CDR3 is CASSIGTALDYGYTF. In DNA form, the CDR3 reads TGTGCCAGCAGTATCGGGACAGCCTTGGACTATGGCTACACCTTC. The chain joins TRBV12-3 or TRBV12-4 to TRBJ1-2, with 7 bases matching TRBD1. Trimming took 5 bases from V and 3 from J; bases not matched to a gene: 9. The CDR3 totals 15 residues.

The J gene is TRBJ2-5, the V gene TRBV7-2, with a weak D call TRBD1 (5 bases). The J call may be in error: the DNA end matches TRBJ2-7 better. CDR3 length equals 14 residues. CDR1 and CDR2 from the germline V gene are SGHTA and FQGNSA. The CDR3 loop is CASSPIGASYEQYF. In DNA form, the CDR3 reads TGTGCCAGCAGCCCCATAGGGGCCTCCTACGAGCAGTACTTC.

This clonotype was recorded a few times. J is TRBJ1-1 and V is TRBV19, with 7 bases matching TRBD1. The CDR3 extends over 15 amino acids. Germline V gene lookup returns CDR1 LNHDA and CDR2 SQIVND (reference sequence). J gave up 3 bases and V 6 bases, and 10 bases lay outside the gene matches. DNA for the CDR3: TGTGCCAGTAGAGAGACAGGGAGCTGGTACACTGAAGCTTTCTTT. Protein sequence: CASRETGSWYTEAFF.

The chain links TRBV20-1 to TRBJ2-5; no firm D call. With 5 bases removed from V and 5 bases from J, the gap between germline ends came to 21 bases. The CDR3 covers 15 residues. CDR1 is DFQATT and CDR2 is SNEGSKA in the germline V gene (reference sequence). This chain's CDR3 is CSAFQTPGLWETQYF. The CDR3 DNA is TGCAGTGCTTTCCAAACCCCGGGTCTTTGGGAGACCCAGTACTTC.

In this sample, this clonotype turned up many times. The rearrangement joins TRBV6-5 to TRBJ1-1; D not resolved. V was shortened by 0 bases and J by 1 base, with 6 bases between the two germline ends. The germline gives CDR1 MNHEY, CDR2 SVGAGI. The CDR3 covers 14 residues. Here the CDR3 DNA reads TGTGCCAGCAGTTACTCGACACCGAACACTGAAGCTTTCTTT. It codes for CASSYSTPNTEAFF.

This clonotype was seen at least ten times. The rearrangement links TRBV9 to TRBJ2-5, with TRBD2 as a possible D gene (6 bases). Trimming took 1 base from V and 1 from J, leaving 8 bases between them. Per germline, CDR1 SGDLS and CDR2 YYNGEE. The CDR3 runs to 14 residues. The CDR3 loop reads CASSVTGGQETQYF. The CDR3 DNA follows: TGTGCCAGCAGCGTAACCGGGGGCCAAGAGACCCAGTACTTC.

V is TRBV10-3 and J is TRBJ2-1, with 10 positions matching TRBD2. CDR1 is ENHRY, CDR2 SYGVKD, per germline. The CDR3 has 16 residues. The ends lost 11 bases at V and 6 bases at J; junction bases unmatched: 16. The CDR3 reads CAALSRLAGVSNEQFF. In nucleotides, the CDR3 is TGTGCCGCCTTATCCCGGCTAGCGGGAGTCTCCAATGAGCAGTTCTTC.

This clonotype came up a few times. The genes are TRBV6-1 and TRBJ1-1; D is ambiguous. The CDR3 is made up of 16 amino acids. Germline V gene lookup returns CDR1 MNHNS and CDR2 SASEGT. V dropped 6 bases and J dropped 0 bases, with 17 bases sitting between them. In DNA form, the CDR3 reads TGTGCCAGCAGCTCAAAGTCTGCAGACGTGAACACTGAAGCTTTCTTT. The encoded protein is CASSSKSADVNTEAFF.